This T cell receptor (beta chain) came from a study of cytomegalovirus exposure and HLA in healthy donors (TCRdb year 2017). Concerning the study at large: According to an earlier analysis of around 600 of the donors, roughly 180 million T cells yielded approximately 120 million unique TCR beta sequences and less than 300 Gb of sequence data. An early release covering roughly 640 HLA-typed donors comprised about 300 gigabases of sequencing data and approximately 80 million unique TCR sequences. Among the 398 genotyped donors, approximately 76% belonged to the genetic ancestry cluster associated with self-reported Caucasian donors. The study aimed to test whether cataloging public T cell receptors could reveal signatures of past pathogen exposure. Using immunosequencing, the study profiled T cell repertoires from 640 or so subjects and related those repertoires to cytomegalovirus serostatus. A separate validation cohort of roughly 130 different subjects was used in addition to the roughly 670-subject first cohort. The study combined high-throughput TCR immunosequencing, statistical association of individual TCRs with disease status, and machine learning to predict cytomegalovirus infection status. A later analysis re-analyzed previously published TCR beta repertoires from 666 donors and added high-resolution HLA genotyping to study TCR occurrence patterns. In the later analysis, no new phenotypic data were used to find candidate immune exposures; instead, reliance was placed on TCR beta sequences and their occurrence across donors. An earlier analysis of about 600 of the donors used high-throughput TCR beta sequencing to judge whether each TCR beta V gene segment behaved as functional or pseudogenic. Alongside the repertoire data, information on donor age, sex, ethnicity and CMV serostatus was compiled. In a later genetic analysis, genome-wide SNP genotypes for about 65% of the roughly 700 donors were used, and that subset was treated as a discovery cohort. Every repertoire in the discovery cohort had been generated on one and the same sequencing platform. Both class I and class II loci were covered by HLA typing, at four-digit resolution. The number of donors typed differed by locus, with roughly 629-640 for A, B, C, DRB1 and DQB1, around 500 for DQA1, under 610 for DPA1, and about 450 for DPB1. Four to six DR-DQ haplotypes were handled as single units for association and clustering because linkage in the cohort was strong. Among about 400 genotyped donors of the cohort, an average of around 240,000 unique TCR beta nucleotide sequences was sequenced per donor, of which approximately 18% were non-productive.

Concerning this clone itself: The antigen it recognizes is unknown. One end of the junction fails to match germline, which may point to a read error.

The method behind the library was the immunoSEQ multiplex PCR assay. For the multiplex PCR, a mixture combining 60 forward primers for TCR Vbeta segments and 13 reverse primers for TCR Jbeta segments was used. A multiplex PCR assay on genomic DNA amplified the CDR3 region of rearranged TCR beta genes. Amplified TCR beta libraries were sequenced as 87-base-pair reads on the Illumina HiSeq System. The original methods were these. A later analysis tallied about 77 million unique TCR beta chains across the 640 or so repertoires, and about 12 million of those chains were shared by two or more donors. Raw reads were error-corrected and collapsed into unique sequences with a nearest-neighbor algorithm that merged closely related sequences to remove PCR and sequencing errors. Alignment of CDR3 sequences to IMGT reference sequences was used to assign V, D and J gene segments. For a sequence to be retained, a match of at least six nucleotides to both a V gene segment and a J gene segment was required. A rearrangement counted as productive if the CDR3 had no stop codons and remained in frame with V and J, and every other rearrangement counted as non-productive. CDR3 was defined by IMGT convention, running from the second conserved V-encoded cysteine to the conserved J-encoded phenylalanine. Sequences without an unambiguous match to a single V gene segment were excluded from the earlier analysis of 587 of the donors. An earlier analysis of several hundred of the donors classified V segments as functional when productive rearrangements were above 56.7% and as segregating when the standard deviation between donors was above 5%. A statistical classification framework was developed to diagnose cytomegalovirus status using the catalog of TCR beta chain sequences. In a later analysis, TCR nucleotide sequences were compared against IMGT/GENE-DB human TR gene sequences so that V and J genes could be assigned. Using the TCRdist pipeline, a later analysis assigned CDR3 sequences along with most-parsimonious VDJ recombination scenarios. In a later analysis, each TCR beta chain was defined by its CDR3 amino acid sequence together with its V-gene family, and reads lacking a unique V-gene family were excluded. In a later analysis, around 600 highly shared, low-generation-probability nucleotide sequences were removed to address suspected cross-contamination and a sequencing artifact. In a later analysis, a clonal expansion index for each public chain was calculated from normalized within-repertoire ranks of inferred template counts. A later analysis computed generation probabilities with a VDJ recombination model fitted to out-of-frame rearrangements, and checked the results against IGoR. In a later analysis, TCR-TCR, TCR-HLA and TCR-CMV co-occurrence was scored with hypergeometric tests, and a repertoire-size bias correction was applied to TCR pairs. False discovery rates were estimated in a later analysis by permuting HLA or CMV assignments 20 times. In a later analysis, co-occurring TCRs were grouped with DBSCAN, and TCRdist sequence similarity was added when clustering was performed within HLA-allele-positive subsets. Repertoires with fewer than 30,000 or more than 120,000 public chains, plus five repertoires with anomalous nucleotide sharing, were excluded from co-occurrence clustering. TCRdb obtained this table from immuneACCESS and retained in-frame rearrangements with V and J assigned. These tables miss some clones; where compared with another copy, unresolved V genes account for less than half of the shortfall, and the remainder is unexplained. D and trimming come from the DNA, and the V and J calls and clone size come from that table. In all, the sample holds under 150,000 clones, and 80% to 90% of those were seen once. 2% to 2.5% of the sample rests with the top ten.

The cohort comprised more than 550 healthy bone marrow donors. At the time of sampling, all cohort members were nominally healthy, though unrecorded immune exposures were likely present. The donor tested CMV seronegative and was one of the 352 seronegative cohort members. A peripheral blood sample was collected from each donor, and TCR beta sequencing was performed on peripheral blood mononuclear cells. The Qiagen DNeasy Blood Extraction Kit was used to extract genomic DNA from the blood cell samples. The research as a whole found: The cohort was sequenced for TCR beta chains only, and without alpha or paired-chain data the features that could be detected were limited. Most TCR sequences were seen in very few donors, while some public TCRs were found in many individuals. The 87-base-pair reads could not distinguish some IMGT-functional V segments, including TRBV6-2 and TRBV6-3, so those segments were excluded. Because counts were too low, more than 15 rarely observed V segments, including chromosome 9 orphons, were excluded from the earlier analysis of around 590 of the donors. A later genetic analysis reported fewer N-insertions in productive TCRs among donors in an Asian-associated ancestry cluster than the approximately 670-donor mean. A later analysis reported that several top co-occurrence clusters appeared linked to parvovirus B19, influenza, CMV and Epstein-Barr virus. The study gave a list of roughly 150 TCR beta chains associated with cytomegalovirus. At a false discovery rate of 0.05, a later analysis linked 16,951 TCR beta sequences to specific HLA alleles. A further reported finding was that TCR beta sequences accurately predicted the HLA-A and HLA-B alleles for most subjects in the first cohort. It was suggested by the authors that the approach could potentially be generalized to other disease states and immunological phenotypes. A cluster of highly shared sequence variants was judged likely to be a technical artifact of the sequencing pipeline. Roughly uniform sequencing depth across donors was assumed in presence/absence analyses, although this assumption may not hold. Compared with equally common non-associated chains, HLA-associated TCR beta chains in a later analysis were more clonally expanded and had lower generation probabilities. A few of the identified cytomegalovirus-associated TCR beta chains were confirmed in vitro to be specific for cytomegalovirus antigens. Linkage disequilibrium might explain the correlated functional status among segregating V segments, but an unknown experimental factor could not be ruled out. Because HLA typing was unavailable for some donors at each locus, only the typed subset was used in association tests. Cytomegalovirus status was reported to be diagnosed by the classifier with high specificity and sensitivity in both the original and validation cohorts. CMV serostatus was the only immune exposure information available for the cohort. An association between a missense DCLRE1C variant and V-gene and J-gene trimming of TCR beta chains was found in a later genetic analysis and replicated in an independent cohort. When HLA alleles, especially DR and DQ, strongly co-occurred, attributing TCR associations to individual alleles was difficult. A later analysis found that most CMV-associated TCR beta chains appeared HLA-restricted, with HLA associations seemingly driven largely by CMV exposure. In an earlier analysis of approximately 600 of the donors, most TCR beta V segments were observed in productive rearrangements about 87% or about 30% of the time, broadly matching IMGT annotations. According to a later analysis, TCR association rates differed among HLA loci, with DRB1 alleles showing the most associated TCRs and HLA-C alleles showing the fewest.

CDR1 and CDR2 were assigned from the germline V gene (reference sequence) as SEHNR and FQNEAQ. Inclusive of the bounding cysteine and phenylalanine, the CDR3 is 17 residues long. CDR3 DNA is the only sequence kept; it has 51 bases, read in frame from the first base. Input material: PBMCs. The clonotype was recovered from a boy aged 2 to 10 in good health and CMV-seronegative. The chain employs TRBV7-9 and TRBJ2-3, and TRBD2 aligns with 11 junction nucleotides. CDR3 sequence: CSSSLGGTSGPRDTQYF. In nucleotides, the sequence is TGTTCCAGCAGCTTAGGTGGGACTAGCGGTCCCCGGGATACGCAGTATTTT.